The T cell receptor beta chain under discussion was sequenced for a study of cytomegalovirus exposure and HLA in healthy donors. Germline V gives CDR1 SGHNT, CDR2 YYREEE (reference sequence). The CDR3 consists of 16 residues. The junction had 6 bases not matched to a gene; V was cut back by 0 bases and J by 6 bases. The PCR employed 60 Vbeta primers together with 13 Jbeta primers. The assay was immunoSEQ multiplex PCR, and TCRdb's table has in-frame clones only and misses some. The table has 150,000 to 200,000 clones, 82% seen once; the top ten hold roughly 10%. To note about this clone: Its antigen is unidentified.

General study points: The authors listed roughly 150 TCR beta chains as cytomegalovirus-associated. Sequence variants that were highly shared formed a cluster that was likely a sequencing artifact. Follow-up analysis found HLA locus-dependent TCR association rates, highest for DRB1 and lowest for HLA-C.

The genes are TRBV5-4 and TRBJ2-2, with 9 bases identical to TRBD2. The sample consisted of PBMCs. This TCR was recovered from a man aged 50-59 years in good health and CMV-seropositive. The CDR3 nucleotides read TGTGCCAGCAGCTTGGGTTTAGCGGGAGACTCCGGGGAGCTGTTTTTT. Encoded protein: CASSLGLAGDSGELFF.